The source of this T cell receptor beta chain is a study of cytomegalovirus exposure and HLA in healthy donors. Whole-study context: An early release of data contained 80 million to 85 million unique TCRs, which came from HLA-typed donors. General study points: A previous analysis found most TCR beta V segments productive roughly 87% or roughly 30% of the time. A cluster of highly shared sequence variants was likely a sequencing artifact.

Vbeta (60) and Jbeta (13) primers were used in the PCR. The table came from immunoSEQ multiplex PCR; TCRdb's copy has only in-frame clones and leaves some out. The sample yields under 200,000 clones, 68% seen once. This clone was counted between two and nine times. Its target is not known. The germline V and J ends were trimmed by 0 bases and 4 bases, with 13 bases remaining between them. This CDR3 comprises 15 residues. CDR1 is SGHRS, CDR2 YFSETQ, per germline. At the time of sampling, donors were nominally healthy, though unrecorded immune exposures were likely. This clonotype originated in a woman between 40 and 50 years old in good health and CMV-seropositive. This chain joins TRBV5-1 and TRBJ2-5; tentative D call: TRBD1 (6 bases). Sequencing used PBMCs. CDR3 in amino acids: CASSLGSTGSETQYF. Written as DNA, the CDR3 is TGCGCCAGCAGCTTGGGTAGTACAGGGTCAGAGACCCAGTACTTC.